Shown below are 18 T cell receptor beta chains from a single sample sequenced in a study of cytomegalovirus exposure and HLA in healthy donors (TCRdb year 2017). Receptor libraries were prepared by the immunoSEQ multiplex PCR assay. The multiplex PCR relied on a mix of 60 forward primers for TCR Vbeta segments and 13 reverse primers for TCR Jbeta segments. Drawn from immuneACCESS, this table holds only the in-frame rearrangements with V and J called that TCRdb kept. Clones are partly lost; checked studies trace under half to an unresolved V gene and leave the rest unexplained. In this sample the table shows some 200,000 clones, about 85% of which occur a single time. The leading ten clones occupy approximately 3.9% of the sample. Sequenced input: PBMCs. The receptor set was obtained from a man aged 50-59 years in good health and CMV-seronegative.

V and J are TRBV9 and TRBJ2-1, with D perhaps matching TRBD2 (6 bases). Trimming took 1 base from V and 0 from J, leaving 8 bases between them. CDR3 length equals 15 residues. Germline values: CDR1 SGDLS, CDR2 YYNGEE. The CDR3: CASSVNGGSYNEQFF. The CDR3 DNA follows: TGTGCCAGCAGCGTAAACGGGGGCTCCTACAATGAGCAGTTCTTC.

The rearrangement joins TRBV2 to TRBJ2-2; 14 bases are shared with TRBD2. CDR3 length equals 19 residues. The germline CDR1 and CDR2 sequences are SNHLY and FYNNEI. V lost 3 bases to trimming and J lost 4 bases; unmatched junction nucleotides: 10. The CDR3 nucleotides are TGTGCCAGCAGTGACATCTTGACTAGCGGGGGGGCCTTCACCGGGGAGCTGTTTTTT. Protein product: CASSDILTSGGAFTGELFF.

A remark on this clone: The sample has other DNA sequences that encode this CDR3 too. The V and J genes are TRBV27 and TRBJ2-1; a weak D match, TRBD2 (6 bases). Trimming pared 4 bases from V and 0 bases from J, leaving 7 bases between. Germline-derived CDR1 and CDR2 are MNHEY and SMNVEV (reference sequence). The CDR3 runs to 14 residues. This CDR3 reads CASSSGSSYNEQFF. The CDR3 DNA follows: TGTGCCAGCAGTTCCGGGAGCTCCTACAATGAGCAGTTCTTC.

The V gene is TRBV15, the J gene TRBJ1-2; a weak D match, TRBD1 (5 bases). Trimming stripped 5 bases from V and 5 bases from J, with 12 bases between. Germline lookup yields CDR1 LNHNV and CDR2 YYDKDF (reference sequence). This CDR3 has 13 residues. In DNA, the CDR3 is TGTGCCACCAGCGCGGGACTGGGGTATGGCTACACCTTC. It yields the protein CATSAGLGYGYTF. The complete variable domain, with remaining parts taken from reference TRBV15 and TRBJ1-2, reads DAMVIQNPRYQVTQFGKPVTLSCSQTLNHNVMYWYQQKSSQAPKLLFHYYDKDFNNEADTPDNFQSRRPNTSFCFLDIRSPGLGDTAMYLCATSAGLGYGYTFGSGTRLTVV.

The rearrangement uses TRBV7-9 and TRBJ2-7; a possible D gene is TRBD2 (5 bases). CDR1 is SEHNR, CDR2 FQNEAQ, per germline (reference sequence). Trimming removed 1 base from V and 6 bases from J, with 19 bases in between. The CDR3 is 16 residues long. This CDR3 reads CASSLGETLAFSEQYF. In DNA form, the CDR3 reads TGTGCCAGCAGCTTAGGGGAGACACTGGCGTTTTCCGAGCAGTACTTC. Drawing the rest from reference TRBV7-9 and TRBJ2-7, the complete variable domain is DTGVSQNPRHKITKRGQNVTFRCDPISEHNRLYWYRQTLGQGPEFLTYFQNEAQLEKSRLLSDRFSAERPKGSFSTLEIQRTEQGDSAMYLCASSLGETLAFSEQYFGPGTRLTVT.

As DNA, the CDR3 is TGTGCCATCGGGGAGCAGGCCGACGGGGAGCTGTTTTTT. Translated: CAIGEQADGELFF. This chain joins TRBV10-3 and TRBJ2-2; D perhaps matches TRBD2 (5 bases). Trimming cost V 8 bases and J 7 bases, with 14 bases left between them. The germline gives CDR1 ENHRY, CDR2 SYGVKD. This CDR3 spans 13 amino acids.

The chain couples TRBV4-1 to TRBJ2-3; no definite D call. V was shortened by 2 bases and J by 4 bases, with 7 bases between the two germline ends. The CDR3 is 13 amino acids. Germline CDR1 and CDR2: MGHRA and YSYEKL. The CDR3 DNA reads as TGCGCCAGCAGCCAAAAACTCTCAGATACGCAGTATTTT. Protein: CASSQKLSDTQYF.

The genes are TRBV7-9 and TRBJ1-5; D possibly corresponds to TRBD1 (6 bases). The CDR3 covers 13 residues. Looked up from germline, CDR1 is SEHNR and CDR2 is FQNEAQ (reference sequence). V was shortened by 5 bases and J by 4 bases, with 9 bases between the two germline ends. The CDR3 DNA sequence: TGTGCCAGCAGCCAAGGGGGAAATCAGCCCCAGCATTTT. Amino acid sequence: CASSQGGNQPQHF.

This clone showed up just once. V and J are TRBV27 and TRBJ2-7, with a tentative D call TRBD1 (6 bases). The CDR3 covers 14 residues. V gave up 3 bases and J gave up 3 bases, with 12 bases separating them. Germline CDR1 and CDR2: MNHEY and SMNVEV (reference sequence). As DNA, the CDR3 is TGTGCCAGCAGTTTTTACAGGGATCGCTACGAGCAGTACTTC. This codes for CASSFYRDRYEQYF.

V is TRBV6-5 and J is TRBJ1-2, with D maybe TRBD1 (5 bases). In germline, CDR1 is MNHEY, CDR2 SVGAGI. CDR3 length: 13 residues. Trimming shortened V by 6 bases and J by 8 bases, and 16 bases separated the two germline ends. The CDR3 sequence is CASSPRRGGGYTF. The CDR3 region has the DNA TGTGCCAGCAGCCCCCGAAGGGGTGGGGGCTACACCTTC.

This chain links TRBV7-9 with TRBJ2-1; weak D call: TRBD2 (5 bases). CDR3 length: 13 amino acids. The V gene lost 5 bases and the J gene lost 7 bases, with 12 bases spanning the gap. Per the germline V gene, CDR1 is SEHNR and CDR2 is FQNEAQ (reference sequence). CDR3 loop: CASSALLENEQFF. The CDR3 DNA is TGTGCCAGCAGCGCACTACTAGAGAATGAGCAGTTCTTC.

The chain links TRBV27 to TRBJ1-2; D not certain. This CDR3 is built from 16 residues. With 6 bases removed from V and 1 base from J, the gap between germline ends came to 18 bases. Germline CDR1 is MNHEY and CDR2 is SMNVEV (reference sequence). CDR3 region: CASRQLLGSLNYGYTF. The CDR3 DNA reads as TGTGCCAGCAGGCAGTTGCTTGGCTCTCTTAACTATGGCTACACCTTC.

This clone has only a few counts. The CDR3 sequence is CASTRPGNTIYF. CDR3 sequence (DNA): TGTGCCAGCACCAGGCCTGGAAACACCATATATTTT. The chain recombines TRBV6-1 with TRBJ1-3; D not certain. CDR3 length equals 12 residues. V lost 7 bases and J lost 2, with 6 bases in between. Germline values: CDR1 MNHNS, CDR2 SASEGT.

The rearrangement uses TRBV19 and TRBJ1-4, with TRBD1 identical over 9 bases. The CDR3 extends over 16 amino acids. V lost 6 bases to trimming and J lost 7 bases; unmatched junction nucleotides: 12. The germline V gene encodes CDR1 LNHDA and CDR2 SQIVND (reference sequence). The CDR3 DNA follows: TGTGCCAGTAGCCCGTGGGACAGGGCGGTCGGTGAAAAACTGTTTTTT. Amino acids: CASSPWDRAVGEKLFF.

The CDR3 DNA is TGTGCCAGCAGCTTAATAGCTTACAATGAGCAGTTCTTC. Protein: CASSLIAYNEQFF. This chain connects TRBV7-3 to TRBJ2-1; D not certain. With 1 base removed from V and 4 bases from J, the gap between germline ends came to 5 bases. The germline V gene encodes CDR1 SGHTA and CDR2 FQGTGA. The CDR3 is 13 residues long.

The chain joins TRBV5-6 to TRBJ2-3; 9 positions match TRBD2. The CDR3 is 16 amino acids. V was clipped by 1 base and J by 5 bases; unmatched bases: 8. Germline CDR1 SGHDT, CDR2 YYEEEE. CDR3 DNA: TGTGCCAGCAGCTTGAGCGGGACTAGCTTTGTAGATACGCAGTATTTT. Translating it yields CASSLSGTSFVDTQYF.

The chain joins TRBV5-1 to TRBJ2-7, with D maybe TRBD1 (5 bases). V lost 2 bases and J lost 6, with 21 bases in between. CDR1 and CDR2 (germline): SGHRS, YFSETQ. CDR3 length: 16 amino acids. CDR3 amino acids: CASSFDGQGPSREQYF. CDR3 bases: TGCGCCAGCAGCTTCGACGGCCAGGGTCCCTCCCGCGAGCAGTACTTC.

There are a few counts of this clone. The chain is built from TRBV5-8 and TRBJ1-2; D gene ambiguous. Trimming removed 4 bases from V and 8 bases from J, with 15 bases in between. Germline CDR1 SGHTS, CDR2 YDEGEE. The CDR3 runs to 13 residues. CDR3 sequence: CASSRSAPEGYTF. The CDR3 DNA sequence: TGTGCCAGCAGCAGGAGCGCGCCTGAGGGCTACACCTTC.